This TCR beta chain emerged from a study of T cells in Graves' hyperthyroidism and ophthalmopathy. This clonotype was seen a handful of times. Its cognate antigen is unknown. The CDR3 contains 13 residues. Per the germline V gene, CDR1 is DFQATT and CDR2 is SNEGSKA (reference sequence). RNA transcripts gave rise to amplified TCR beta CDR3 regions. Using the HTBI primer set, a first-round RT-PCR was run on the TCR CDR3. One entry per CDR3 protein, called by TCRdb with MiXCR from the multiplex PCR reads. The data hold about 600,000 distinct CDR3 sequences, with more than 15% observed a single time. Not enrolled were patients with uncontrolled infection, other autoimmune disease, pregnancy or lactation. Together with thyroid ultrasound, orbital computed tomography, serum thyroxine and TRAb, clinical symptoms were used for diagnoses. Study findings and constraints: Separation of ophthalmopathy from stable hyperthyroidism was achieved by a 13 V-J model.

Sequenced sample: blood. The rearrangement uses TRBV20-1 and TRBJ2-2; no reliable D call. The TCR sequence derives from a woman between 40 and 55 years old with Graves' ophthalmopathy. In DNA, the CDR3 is TGCGGTGTCCCAGAGTGGGGATCCGGGGAGCTGTTTTTT. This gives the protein CGVPEWGSGELFF.